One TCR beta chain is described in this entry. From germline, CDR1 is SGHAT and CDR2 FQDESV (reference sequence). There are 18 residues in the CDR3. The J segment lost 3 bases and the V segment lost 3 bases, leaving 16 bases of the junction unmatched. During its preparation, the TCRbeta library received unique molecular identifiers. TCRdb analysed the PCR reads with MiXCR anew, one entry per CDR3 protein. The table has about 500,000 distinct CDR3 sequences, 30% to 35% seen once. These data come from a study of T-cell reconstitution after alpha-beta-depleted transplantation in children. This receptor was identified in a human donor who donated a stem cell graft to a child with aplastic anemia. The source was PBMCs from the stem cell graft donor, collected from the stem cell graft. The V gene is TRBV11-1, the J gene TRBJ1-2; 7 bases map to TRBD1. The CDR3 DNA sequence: TGTGCCAGCAGCTTCCGAACCTTAAGGGGGCGAAAAGACTATGGCTACACCTTC. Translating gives CASSFRTLRGRKDYGYTF.